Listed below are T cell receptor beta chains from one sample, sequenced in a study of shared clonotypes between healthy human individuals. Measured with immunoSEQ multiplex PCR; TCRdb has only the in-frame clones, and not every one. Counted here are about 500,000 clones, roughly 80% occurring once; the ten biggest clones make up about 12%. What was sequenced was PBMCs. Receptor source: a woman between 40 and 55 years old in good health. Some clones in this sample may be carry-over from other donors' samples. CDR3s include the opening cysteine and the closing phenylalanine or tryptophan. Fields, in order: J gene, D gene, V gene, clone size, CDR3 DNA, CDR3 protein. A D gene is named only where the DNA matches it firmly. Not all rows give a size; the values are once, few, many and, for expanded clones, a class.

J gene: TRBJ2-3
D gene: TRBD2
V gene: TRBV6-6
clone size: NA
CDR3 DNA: TGTGCCAGCAGGCGGACTAGAAGCACAGATACGCAGTATTTT
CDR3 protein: CASRRTRSTDTQYF

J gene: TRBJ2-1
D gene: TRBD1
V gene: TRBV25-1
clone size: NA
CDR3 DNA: TGTGCCAGCAGTACCCCCGGACAGGAGCATCAGTTCTTC
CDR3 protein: CASSTPGQEHQFF

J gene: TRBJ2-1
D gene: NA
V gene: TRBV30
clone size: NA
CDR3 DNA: TGTGCCTGGATCAGGGGGAGGGAGCAGTTCTTC
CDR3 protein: CAWIRGREQFF

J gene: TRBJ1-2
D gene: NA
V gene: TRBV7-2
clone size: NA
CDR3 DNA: TGTGCCAGCAGCTTAAGTCCCGGGGTAGGCTATGGCTACACCTTC
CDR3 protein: CASSLSPGVGYGYTF

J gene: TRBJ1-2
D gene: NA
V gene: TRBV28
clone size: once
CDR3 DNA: TGTGCCAGCAGGAGGGAAGGGGAGAGTTACTTCGGGGGCTACACCTTC
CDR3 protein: CASRREGESYFGGYTF

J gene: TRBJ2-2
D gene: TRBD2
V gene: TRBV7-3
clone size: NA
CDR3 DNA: TGTGCCAGCAGCTTAACTAGCGGGATGAACACCGGGGAGCTGTTTTTT
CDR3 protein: CASSLTSGMNTGELFF

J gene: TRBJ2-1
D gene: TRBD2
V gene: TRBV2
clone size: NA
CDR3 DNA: TGTGCCAGCAGTGAAACGGGACTTAGCGGGGGCTACAATGAGCAGTTCTTC
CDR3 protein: CASSETGLSGGYNEQFF

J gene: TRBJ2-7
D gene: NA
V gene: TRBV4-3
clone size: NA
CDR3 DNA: TGCGCCAGCAGCCCTCGCACCGACAGCAACTACGAGCAGTACTTC
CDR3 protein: CASSPRTDSNYEQYF

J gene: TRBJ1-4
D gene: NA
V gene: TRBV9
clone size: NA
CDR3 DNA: TGTGCCAGCAGCCCCACGACCGGGGGGACTAATGAAAAACTGTTTTTT
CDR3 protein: CASSPTTGGTNEKLFF

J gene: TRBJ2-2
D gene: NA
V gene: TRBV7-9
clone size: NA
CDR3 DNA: TGTGCCAGCCGGCGTTCGGGGGCGTTCACCGGGGAGCTGTTTTTT
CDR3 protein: CASRRSGAFTGELFF

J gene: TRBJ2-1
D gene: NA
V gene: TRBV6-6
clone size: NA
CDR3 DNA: TGTGCCAGCAGCCCCCGATGGACGACATACAATGAGCAGTTCTTC
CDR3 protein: CASSPRWTTYNEQFF

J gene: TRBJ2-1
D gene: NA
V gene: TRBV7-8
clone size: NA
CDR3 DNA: TGTGCCAGCAGCTTAGTGGACAGCATCTACAATGAGCAGTTCTTC
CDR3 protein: CASSLVDSIYNEQFF

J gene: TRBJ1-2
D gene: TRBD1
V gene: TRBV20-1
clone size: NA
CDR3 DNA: TGCAGTGCTTTAGACAGGGATGGCTACACCTTC
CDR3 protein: CSALDRDGYTF

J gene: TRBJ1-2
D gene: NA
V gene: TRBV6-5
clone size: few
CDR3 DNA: TGTGCCAGCAGTTATCGTACAGACTATGGCTACACCTTC
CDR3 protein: CASSYRTDYGYTF

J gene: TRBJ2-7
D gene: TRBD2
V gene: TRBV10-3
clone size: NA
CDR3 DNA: TGTGCCATCAGTGAGTCGCCCCCTGGAGCGGGAGGGGGGCGCGAGCAGTACTTC
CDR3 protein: CAISESPPGAGGGREQYF

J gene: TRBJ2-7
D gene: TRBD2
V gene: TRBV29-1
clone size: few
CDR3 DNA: TGCAGCGTTGAGACTAGCGGGATCTACGAGCAGTACTTC
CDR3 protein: CSVETSGIYEQYF

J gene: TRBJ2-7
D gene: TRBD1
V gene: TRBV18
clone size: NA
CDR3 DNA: TGTGCCAGCTCAGAAACAGGGGAGGAGCAGTACTTC
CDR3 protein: CASSETGEEQYF

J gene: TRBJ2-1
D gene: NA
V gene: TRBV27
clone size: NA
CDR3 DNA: TGTGCCAGCAGTTTGGGGGTCGGTGCGACGAGCTCCTACAATGAGCAGTTCTTC
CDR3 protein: CASSLGVGATSSYNEQFF

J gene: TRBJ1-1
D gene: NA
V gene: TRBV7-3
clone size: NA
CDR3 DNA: TGTGCCAGCAGCCTATACACCAACACTGAAGCTTTCTTT
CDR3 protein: CASSLYTNTEAFF

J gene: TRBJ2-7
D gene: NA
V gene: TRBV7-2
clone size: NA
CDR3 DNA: TGTGCCAGCAGCTTAAGCGCTCTTGGGGAGCAGTACTTC
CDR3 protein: CASSLSALGEQYF

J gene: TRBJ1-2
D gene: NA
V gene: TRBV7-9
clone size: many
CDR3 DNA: TGTGCCAGCAGCTTAGCGCTTGGGGACACTTTATATGGCTACACCTTC
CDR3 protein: CASSLALGDTLYGYTF

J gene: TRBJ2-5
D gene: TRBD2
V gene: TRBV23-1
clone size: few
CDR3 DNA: TGCGCCAGCAGTCAATCGGGGGACTATCGGGAGACCCAGTACTTC
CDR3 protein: CASSQSGDYRETQYF

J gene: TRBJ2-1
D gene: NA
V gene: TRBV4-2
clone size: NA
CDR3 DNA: TGTGCCAGCAGCCAAGATGGAACCGCCGAGTATAATGAGCAGTTCTTC
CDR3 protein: CASSQDGTAEYNEQFF

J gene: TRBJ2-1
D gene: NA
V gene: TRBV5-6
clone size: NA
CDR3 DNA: TGTGCCAGCAGCTCGGGGTTATCCTACAATGAGCAGTTCTTC
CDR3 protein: CASSSGLSYNEQFF

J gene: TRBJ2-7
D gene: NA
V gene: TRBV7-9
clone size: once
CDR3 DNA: TGTGCCAGCAGCTTAGGAGCGCGCGAGCAGTACTTC
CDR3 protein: CASSLGAREQYF

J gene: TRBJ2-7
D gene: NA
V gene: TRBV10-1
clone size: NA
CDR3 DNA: TGCGCCAGCAGTGAAAAGGGAATAGGCTACGAGCAGTACTTC
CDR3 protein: CASSEKGIGYEQYF

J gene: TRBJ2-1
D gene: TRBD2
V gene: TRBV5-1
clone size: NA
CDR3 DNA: TGCGCCAGCAGGCCCCAGGGCTCGGGGGAGGGCTACAATGAGCAGTTCTTC
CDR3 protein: CASRPQGSGEGYNEQFF

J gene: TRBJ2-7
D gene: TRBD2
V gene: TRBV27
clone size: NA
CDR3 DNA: TGTGCCAGCAGTTTACGGCTAGCGGGAGGCCCCTACGAGCAGTACTTC
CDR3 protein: CASSLRLAGGPYEQYF

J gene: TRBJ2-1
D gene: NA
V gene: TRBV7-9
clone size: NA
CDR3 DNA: TGTGCCAGCAGCTTAATCGCGGCAGAGCAGTTCTTC
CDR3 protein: CASSLIAAEQFF

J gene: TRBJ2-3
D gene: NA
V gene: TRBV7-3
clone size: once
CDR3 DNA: TGTGCCAGCAGCGCCCGGGGGAGCCTCCAGAATACGCAGTATTTT
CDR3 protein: CASSARGSLQNTQYF

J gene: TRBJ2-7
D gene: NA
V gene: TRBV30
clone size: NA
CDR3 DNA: TGTGCCTGGAGTGTAATTGGGCGGCAGTACTTC
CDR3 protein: CAWSVIGRQYF

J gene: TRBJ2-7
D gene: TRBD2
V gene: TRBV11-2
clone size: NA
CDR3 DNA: TGTGCCAGCAGGCGTCCGGGACTAGCTCACGAGCAGTACTTC
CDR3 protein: CASRRPGLAHEQYF

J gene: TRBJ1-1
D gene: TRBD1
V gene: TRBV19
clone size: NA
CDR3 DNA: TGTGCCAGTACCTCAGGGGGGGGATTGAACACTGAAGCTTTCTTT
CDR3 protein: CASTSGGGLNTEAFF